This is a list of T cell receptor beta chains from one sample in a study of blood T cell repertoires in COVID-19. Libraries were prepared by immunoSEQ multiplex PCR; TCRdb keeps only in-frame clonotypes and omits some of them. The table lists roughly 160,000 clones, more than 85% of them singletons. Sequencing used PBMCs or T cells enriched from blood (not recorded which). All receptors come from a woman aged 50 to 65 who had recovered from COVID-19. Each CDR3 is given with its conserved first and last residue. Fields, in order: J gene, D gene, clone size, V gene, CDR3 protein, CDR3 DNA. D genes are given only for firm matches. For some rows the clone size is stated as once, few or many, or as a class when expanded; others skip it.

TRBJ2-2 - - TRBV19 CASSNSIIGELFF TGTGCCAGTAGTAATAGTATCATCGGGGAGCTGTTTTTT
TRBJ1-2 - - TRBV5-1 CASSYNREAGVNYGYTF TGCGCCAGCAGCTATAACAGGGAGGCGGGAGTTAACTATGGCTACACCTTC
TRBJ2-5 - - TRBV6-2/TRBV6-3 CASSYPDKKKETQYF TGTGCCAGCAGTTACCCGGACAAAAAGAAAGAGACCCAGTACTTC
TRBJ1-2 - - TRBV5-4 CASSSRSLSNYGYTF TGTGCCAGCAGCTCCCGTTCACTTAGTAACTATGGCTACACCTTC
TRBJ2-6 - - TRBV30 CAWSTAVANVLTF TGTGCCTGGTCGACGGCGGTTGCCAACGTCCTGACTTTC
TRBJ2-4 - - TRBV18 CASSRLERDIQYF TGTGCCAGCTCACGCCTAGAACGAGACATTCAGTACTTC
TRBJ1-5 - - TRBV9 CASSTRGEGNQPQHF TGTGCCAGCAGTACTCGCGGGGAAGGCAATCAGCCCCAGCATTTT
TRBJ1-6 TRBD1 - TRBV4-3 CASSQDRTGGLSPLHF TGCGCCAGCAGCCAAGATCGGACAGGGGGCTTGTCACCCCTCCACTTT
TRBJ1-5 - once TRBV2 CASSASSPPGSSNQPQHF TGTGCCAGCAGCGCTTCCTCCCCTCCGGGATCCAGCAATCAGCCCCAGCATTTT
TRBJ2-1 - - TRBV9 CASSVEAPRGSGEQFF TGTGCCAGCAGCGTAGAAGCGCCCCGTGGTTCGGGTGAGCAGTTCTTC
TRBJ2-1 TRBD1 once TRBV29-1 CSVDRQGAIYNEQFF TGCAGCGTTGATCGGCAGGGGGCCATCTACAATGAGCAGTTCTTC
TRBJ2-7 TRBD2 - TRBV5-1 CASSYGTSGSTYEQYF TGCGCCAGCAGCTACGGGACTAGCGGGAGTACCTACGAGCAGTACTTC
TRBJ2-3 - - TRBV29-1 CSYEGGLGTDTQYF TGCAGCTACGAAGGCGGGCTGGGCACAGATACGCAGTATTTT
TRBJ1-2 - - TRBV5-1 CASSLRVDYGYTF TGCGCCAGCAGCTTGCGGGTCGACTATGGCTACACCTTC
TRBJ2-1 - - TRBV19 CASSSGINEQFF TGTGCCAGTAGTTCCGGGATCAATGAGCAGTTCTTC
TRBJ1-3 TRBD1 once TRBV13 CASSLGGQGRDTIYF TGTGCCAGCAGCTTAGGCGGACAGGGGCGAGACACCATATATTTT
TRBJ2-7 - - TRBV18 CASSRGAAYEQYF TGTGCCAGCTCACGAGGAGCCGCCTACGAGCAGTACTTC
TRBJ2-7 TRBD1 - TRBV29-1 CSVGWTGAIVYEQYF TGCAGCGTCGGGTGGACAGGGGCCATCGTATACGAGCAGTACTTC
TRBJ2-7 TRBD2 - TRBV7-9 CAKGLDYQQYF TGTGCCAAGGGACTAGACTACCAGCAGTACTTC
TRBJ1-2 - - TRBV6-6 CASSLINYGYTF TGTGCCAGCAGCCTTATTAACTATGGCTACACCTTC
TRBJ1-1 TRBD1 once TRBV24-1 CATSRTGPNTEAFF TGTGCCACCAGTAGGACAGGGCCGAACACTGAAGCTTTCTTT
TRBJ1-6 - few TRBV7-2 CASSSGHGNSPLHF TGTGCCAGCAGCTCGGGACATGGGAATTCACCCCTCCACTTT
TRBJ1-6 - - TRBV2 CASSEAVDSPLHF TGTGCCAGCAGTGAAGCGGTAGATTCACCCCTCCACTTT
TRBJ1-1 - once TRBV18 CASSTTGNTEAFF TGTGCCAGCTCAACTACGGGGAACACTGAAGCTTTCTTT
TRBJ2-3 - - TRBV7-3 CASSFEGEGDTQYF TGTGCCAGCAGCTTTGAGGGGGAGGGAGATACGCAGTATTTT
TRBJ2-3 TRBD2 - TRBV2 CASSVRRGLAGAADTQYF TGTGCCAGCAGTGTCCGTCGGGGACTAGCGGGAGCCGCAGATACGCAGTATTTT
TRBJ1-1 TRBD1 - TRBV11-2 CASRPGQGGVNTEAFF TGTGCCAGCAGACCGGGACAGGGTGGGGTGAACACTGAAGCTTTCTTT
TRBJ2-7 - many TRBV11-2 CASTRGAKAYEQYF TGTGCCAGCACCCGGGGGGCCAAAGCCTACGAGCAGTACTTC
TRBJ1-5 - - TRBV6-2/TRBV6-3 CASTPGSQPQHF TGTGCCAGCACCCCGGGGAGTCAGCCCCAGCATTTT
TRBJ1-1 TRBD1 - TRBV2 CASNRQGVTTEAFF TGTGCCAGCAACCGGCAGGGGGTGACCACTGAAGCTTTCTTT
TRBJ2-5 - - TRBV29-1 CTVERHEETQYF TGCACCGTAGAAAGACACGAAGAGACCCAGTACTTC
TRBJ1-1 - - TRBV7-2 CASSLFLQGSTEAFF TGTGCCAGCAGCTTATTCCTACAGGGTAGCACTGAAGCTTTCTTT
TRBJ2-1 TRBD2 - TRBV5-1 CASSLISGSGNEQFF TGCGCCAGCAGCTTGATTAGCGGGAGTGGCAATGAGCAGTTCTTC
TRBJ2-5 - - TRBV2 CASSEDATPETQYF TGTGCCAGCAGTGAAGATGCCACTCCGGAGACCCAGTACTTC
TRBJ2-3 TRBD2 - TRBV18 CASSPVLPGLAGGGSTDTQYF TGTGCCAGCTCACCAGTCCTTCCGGGACTAGCGGGAGGGGGAAGCACAGATACGCAGTATTTT
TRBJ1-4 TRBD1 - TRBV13 CASSSGTGYSEKLFF TGTGCCAGCAGCTCCGGGACAGGGTATAGTGAAAAACTGTTTTTT
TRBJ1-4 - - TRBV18 CASSGEDEKLFF TGTGCCAGCTCAGGGGAGGATGAAAAACTGTTTTTT
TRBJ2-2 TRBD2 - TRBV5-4 CASSGGLAGGTGELFF TGTGCCAGCAGCGGCGGACTAGCGGGAGGGACCGGGGAGCTGTTTTTT
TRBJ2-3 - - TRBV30 CAWSGISIDTQYF TGTGCCTGGTCAGGGATCTCGATAGATACGCAGTATTTT
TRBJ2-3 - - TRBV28 CASSPQLGAGGGDTQYF TGTGCCAGCAGCCCCCAACTCGGGGCAGGGGGAGGAGATACGCAGTATTTT
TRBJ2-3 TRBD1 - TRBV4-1 CASSQGQGMGTDTQYF TGCGCCAGCAGCCAAGGACAGGGAATGGGCACAGATACGCAGTATTTT
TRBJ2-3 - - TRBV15 CATSRNPGDTQYF TGTGCCACCAGCCGGAATCCGGGGGATACGCAGTATTTT
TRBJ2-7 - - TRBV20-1 CSAEDYEQYF TGCAGTGCGGAGGACTACGAGCAGTACTTC